The present T cell receptor beta chain was sequenced within a study of shared clonotypes between healthy human individuals. Generated by immunoSEQ multiplex PCR, the TCRdb table keeps only in-frame clones and is missing some. The table lists under 1,900,000 clones, approximately 98.5% of them singletons. Germline lookup yields CDR1 ENHRY and CDR2 SYGVKD. The ends were cut back, 6 bases at V and 0 bases at J, with 11 bases in the middle. The length of the CDR3 is 15 residues. Material: naive CD4+ T cells sorted from blood. Subset described: CD45RA+ positively selected. The TCR was taken from a man aged 25-45 years in good health. The chain recombines TRBV10-3 with TRBJ2-2, with a possible D match to TRBD2 (6 bases). The CDR3 reads CAISAGRTNTGELFF. CDR3 in DNA: TGTGCCATCAGCGCGGGACGGACGAACACCGGGGAGCTGTTTTTT.